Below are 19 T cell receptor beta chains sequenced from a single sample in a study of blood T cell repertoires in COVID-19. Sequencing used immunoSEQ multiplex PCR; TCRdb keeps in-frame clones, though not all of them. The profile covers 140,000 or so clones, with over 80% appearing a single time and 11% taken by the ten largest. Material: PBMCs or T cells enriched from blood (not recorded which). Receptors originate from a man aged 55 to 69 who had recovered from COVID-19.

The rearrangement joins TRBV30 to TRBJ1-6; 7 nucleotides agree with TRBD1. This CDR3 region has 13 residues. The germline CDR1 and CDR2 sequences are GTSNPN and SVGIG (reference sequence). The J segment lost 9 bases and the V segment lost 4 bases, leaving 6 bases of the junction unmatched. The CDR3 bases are TGTGCCTGGACAAAGACAGGGAGTTCACCCCTCCACTTT. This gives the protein CAWTKTGSSPLHF.

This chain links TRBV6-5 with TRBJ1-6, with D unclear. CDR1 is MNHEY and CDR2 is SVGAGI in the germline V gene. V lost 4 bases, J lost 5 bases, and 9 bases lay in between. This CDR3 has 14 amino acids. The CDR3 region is CASSSRFDNSPLHF. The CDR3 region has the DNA TGTGCCAGCAGTTCCCGGTTCGATAATTCACCCCTCCACTTT.

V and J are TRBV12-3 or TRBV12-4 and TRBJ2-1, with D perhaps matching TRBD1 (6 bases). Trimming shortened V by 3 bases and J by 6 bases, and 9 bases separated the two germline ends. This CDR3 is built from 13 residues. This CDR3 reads CASSFRTVNEQFF. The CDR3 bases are TGTGCCAGCAGTTTTAGGACAGTCAATGAGCAGTTCTTC.

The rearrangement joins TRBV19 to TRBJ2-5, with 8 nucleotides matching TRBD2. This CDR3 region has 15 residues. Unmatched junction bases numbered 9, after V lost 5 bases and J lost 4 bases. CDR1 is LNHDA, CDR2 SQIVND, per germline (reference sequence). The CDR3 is CASSAGLAGRETQYF. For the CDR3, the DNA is TGTGCCAGTAGTGCCGGTTTAGCGGGGAGAGAGACCCAGTACTTC.

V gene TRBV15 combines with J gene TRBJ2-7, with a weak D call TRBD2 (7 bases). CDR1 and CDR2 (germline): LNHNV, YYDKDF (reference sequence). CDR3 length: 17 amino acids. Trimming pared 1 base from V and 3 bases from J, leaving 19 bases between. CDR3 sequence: CATSRAGGRSSVYEQYF. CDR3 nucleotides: TGTGCCACCAGCAGAGCGGGGGGCAGGAGCTCGGTCTACGAGCAGTACTTC.

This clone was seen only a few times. DNA of the CDR3: TGTGCCAGCAGTCTAGCGGGGGCTATGTACGAGCAGTACTTC. Its translation is CASSLAGAMYEQYF. The chain links TRBV2 to TRBJ2-7, with 10 nucleotides matching TRBD2. V shed 5 bases, J shed 4 bases, and the junction held 5 bases outside the gene matches. Germline V lookup: CDR1 SNHLY, CDR2 FYNNEI. CDR3 size: 14 residues.

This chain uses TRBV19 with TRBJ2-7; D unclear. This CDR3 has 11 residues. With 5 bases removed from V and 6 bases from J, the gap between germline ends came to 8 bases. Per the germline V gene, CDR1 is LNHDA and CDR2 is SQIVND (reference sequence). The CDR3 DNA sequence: TGTGCCAGTAGTTCTGGCACCGAGCAGTACTTC. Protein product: CASSSGTEQYF.

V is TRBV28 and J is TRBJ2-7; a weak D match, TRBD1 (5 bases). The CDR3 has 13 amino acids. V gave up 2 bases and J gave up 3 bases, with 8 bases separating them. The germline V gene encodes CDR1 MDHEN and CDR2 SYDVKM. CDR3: CASSLQGSYEQYF. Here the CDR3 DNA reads TGTGCCAGCAGTTTACAGGGCAGCTACGAGCAGTACTTC.

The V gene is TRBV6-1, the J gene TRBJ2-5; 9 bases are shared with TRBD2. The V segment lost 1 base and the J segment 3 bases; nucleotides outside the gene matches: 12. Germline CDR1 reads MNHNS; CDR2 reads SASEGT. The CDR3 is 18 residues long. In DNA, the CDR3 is TGTGCCAGCAGTGAAGTCCCTCGAGCTAGCGGGAAAAAAGAGACCCAGTACTTC. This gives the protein CASSEVPRASGKKETQYF.

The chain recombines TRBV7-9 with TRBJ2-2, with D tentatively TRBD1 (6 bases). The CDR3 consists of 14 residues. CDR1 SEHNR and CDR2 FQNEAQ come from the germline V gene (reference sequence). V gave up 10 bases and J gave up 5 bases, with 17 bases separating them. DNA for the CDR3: TGTGCCACAAGGGGCACAGGGTTTACCGGGGAGCTGTTTTTT. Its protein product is CATRGTGFTGELFF.

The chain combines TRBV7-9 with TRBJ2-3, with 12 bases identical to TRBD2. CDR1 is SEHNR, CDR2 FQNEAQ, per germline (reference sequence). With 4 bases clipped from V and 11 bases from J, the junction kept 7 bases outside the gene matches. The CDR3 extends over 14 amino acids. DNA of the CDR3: TGTGCCAGCAGCTCCTCTAGCGGGGGGGTAAAGCAGTATTTT. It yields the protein CASSSSSGGVKQYF.

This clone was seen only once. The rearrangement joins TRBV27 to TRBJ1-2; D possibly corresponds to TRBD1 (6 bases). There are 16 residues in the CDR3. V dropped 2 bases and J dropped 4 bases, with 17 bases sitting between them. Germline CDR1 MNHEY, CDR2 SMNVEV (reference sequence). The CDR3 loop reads CASSLQRGAKLYGYTF. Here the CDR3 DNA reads TGTGCCAGCAGTTTACAGCGGGGGGCAAAGCTCTATGGCTACACCTTC.

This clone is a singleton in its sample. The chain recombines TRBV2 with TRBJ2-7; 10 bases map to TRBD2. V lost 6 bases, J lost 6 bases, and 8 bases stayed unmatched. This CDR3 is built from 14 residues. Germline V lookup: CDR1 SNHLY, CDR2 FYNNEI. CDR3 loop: CASSPGLARGEQYF. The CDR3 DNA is TGTGCCAGCAGCCCGGGACTAGCGAGAGGCGAGCAGTACTTC.

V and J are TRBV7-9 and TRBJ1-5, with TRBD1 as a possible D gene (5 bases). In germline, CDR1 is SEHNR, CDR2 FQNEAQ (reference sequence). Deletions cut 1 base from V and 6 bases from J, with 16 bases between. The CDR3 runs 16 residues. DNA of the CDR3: TGTGCCAGCAGCTTAGTTCTTTCAGGGCTGGGTCAGCCCCAGCATTTT. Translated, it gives CASSLVLSGLGQPQHF. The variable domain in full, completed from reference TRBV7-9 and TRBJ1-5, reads DTGVSQNPRHKITKRGQNVTFRCDPISEHNRLYWYRQTLGQGPEFLTYFQNEAQLEKSRLLSDRFSAERPKGSFSTLEIQRTEQGDSAMYLCASSLVLSGLGQPQHFGDGTRLSIL.

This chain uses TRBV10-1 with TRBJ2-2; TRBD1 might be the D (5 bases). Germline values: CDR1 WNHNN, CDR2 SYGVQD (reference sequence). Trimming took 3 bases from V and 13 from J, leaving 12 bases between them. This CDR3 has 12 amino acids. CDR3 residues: CASSEVQGRLFF. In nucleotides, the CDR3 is TGCGCCAGCAGTGAAGTTCAGGGAAGGCTGTTTTTT.

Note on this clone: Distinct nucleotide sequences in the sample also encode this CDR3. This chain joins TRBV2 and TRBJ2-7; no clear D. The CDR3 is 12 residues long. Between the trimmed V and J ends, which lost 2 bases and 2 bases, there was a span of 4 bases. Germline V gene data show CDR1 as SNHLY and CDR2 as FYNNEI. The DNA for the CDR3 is TGTGCCAGCAGTGAAACAGCCTACGAGCAGTACTTC. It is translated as CASSETAYEQYF.

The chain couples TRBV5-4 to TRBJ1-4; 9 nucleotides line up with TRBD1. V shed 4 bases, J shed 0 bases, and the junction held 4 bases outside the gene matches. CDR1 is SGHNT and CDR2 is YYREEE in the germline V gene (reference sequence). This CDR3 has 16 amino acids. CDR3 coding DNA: TGTGCCAGCAGCCGAGGGACAGGGTCAACTAATGAAAAACTGTTTTTT. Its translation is CASSRGTGSTNEKLFF. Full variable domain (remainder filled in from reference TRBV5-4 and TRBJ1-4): ETGVTQSPTHLIKTRGQQVTLRCSSQSGHNTVSWYQQALGQGPQFIFQYYREEENGRGNFPPRFSGLQFPNYSSELNVNALELDDSALYLCASSRGTGSTNEKLFFGSGTQLSVL.

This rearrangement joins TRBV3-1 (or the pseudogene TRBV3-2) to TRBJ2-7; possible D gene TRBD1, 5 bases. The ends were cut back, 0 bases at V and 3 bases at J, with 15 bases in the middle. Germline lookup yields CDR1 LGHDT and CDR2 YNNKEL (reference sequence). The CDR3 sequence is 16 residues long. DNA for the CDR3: TGTGCCAGCAGCCAAGACAGTTCTCAGGGCTACTACGAGCAGTACTTC. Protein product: CASSQDSSQGYYEQYF.

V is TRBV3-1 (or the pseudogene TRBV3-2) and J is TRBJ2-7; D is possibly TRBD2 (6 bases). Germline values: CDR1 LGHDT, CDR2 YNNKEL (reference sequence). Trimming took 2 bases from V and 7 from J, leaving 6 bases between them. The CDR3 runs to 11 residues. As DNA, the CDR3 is TGTGCCAGCAGCCAACGGGAGGAGCAGTACTTC. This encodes CASSQREEQYF.